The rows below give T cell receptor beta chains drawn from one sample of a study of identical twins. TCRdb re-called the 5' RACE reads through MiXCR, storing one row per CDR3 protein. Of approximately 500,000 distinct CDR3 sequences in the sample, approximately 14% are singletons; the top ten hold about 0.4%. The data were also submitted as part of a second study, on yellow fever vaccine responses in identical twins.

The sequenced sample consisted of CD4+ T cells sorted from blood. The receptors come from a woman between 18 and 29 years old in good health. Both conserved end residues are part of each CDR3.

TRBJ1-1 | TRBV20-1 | CSARIGGLNTEAFF
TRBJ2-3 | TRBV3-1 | CASSHLAGADTQYF
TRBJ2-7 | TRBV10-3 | CAISESGASSSYEQYF
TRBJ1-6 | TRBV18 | CASSGRTGGYSPLHF
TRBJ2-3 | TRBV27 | CASSYGLAGTDTQYF
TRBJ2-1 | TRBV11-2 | CASSITTRSSEQFF
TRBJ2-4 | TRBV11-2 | CASSPNPFSGGAKNIQYF
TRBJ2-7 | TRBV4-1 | CASSQEEVASGSPYEQYF
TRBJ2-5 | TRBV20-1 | CSASAAGGQETQYF
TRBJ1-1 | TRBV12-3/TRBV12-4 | CASSGTGGIEAFF
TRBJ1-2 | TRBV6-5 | CASSYGPTNYGYTF
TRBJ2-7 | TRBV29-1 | CSVWSPVVGSGNYEQYF
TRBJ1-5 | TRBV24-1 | CATSGPGPSNQPQHF
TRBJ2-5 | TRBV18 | CASSQPRETQYF
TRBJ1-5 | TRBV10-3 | CAISESAGDRSQPQHF
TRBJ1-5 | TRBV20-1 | CSARQGMGAYSNQPQHF
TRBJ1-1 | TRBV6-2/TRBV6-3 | CASSYPDTEAFF
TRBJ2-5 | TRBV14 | CASSQERGGRKETQYF
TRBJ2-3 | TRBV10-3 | CAVSNAGGVDTQYF
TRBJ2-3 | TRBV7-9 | CASSAPGTGPGADTQYF
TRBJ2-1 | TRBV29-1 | CSVHWYGRGNEQFF
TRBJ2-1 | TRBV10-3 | CAISAGTYYNEQFF
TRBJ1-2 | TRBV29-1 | CSVDTVNYGYTF
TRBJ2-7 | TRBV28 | CASSPSGASEKLEQYF
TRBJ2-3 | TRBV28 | CASGRAVAGGTDTQYF
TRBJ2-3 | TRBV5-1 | CASSLGAGDVANTQYF
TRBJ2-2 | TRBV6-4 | CASSDSPTQNTGELFF
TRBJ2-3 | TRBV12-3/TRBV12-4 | CASSLGWGVDTQYF
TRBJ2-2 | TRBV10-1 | CASRRDRANTGELFF
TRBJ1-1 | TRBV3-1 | CASSQQDRKNTEAFF
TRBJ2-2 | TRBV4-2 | CASSPGLPNTGELFF
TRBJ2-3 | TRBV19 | CASSYIAGNTDTQYF
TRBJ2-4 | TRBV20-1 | CSALAQGALHF
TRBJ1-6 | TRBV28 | CASKYRDSNSPLHF
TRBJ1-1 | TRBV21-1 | CASSSEAFF
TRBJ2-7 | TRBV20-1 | CSASTGQSYEQYF
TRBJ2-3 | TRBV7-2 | CASSLTRDGDTQYF
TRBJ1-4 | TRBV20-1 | CSARVGQGGEKLFF
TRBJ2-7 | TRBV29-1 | CSAGGHFPSYEQYF
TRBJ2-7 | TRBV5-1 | CASSWSSGPGGEQYF
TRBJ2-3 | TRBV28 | CASHDPRGTSTDTQYF
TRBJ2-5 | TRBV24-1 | CATSDPVPSGETQYF
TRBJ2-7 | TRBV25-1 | CASSELGTSGGAYEQYF
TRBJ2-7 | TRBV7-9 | CASSLAQGGAYEQYF
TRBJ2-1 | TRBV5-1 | CASSLTSGSNEQFF
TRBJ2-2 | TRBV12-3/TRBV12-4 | CASREITGELFF
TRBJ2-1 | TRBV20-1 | CSASSAGSDEQFF
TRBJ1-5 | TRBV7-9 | CASSPPGNQPQHF
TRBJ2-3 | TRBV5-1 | CASVPSGTYTDTQYF
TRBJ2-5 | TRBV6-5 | CASSYSWTTQETQYF
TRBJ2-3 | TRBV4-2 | CASSQDRRGVTDTQYF